The TCR beta chain under discussion was sequenced for a study of B cell selection in AIRE deficiency. Sorting defined conventional CD4 T cells as CD4+CD127+. General study findings and limits: Healthy Tconv contained around two fifths of shared healthy Treg sequences; only TCRbeta sequenced.

Points on this clone: Its antigen is unidentified.

J was trimmed by 2 bases and V by 1 base; bases with no gene match: 13. Germline values: CDR1 KGHSH, CDR2 LQKENI. The CDR3 loop spans 19 amino acids. Assay: immunoSEQ multiplex PCR; the TCRdb copy retains only in-frame clones and omits some. This table holds fewer than 30,000 clones, around 97% found once. V usage is TRBV18 and J usage is TRBJ2-3, with 9 positions matching TRBD2. The material sequenced was CD4+CD127+ conventional T cells sorted from PBMCs. The sequence derives from a human donor in good health. This CDR3 is CASSPQWNIAGEATDTQYF. For the CDR3, the DNA is TGTGCCAGCTCACCACAATGGAACATAGCGGGAGAGGCCACAGATACGCAGTATTTT.